This T cell receptor beta chain was recorded in a study of blood T cell repertoires in COVID-19. Per germline, CDR1 KGHDR and CDR2 SFDVKD. This CDR3 comprises 16 residues. J was trimmed by 7 bases and V by 3 bases; bases with no gene match: 9. This clone was detected only once. In the original analysis: It was from reference gene primer amplification that nucleated cell counts were estimated. Sequenced by immunoSEQ multiplex PCR; TCRdb stores in-frame clones only, minus some. V, J and clone size were drawn from that table, and D and trimming were deduced from the DNA. The sample shows 100,000 to 110,000 clones, approximately 93% of them seen only once.

Material: peripheral blood. The TCR sequence derives from a man aged 45-65 years with active COVID-19. The V and J genes are TRBV24-1 and TRBJ2-2; TRBD1 aligns across 8 bases. The CDR3 nucleotides read TGTGCCACCAGTGATCCCCAGACAGGGGAAGGCGGGGAGCTGTTTTTT. This sequence encodes CATSDPQTGEGGELFF.